The present entry profiles one T cell receptor (beta chain) with its context. Its specific antigen is unknown. Base-call qualities are not available, and no considerably larger clone is one nucleotide away. The data belong to a study of T cell changes during pregnancy in multiple sclerosis (dated by TCRdb to between 2018 and 2020). About the study as a whole: In women with multiple sclerosis, the researchers looked at how the T cell repertoire shifted as pregnancy progressed.

The library was made by the immunoSEQ multiplex PCR assay. TCRdb's version of the immuneACCESS table is confined to in-frame rearrangements and falls short of the full clone set. An unresolved V gene accounts for under half of the shortfall where checked; the remainder is of unknown origin. The sample table holds tens of thousands of clones, of which around 93% were seen once. Roughly 0.55% of the sample comes from the top ten. The CDR3 spans 15 residues, from the cysteine through the phenylalanine. Of the read, only the CDR3 DNA is kept; its 45 bases are in frame from base 1. CDR1 and CDR2, looked up from the germline V gene, are MNHNS and SASEGT. V is reduced by 0 bases and J by 4 bases, leaving a spacing of 10 bases between them.

Rearrangement joined TRBV6-1 to TRBJ2-1, with no reliable assignment of the D segment. The specimen comprised CD4+ T cells from peripheral blood mononuclear cells, sampled in the third trimester of pregnancy. The TCR sequence derives from a female donor with multiple sclerosis, enrolled in a pregnancy study. The CDR3 loop reads CASSEALGAYNEQFF. The bases read TGTGCCAGCAGTGAAGCGCTGGGCGCGTACAATGAGCAGTTCTTC.